Following are 13 T cell receptor beta chains from one sample sequenced in a study of T-cell reconstitution after alpha-beta-depleted transplantation in children. Unique molecular identifiers were incorporated into the prepared TCRbeta library. TCRdb independently ran MiXCR on the PCR reads; one entry per CDR3 protein. The sample includes around 530,000 distinct CDR3 sequences, around a third seen only once; the top ten take roughly 2.5%. The sequencing here drew on PBMCs from the stem cell graft donor, taken from the stem cell graft. The source of these receptors is a human donor who donated a stem cell graft to a child with aplastic anemia.

The chain links TRBV7-6 to TRBJ2-7; 9 bases align to TRBD2. Per the germline V gene, CDR1 is SGHVS and CDR2 is FNYEAQ. The CDR3 runs 16 residues. J lost 3 bases, V lost 5 bases, and 11 bases had no gene match. CDR3 region: CASSPNSGSIFYEQYF. Written as DNA, the CDR3 is TGTGCCAGCAGCCCGAATAGCGGGAGTATTTTCTACGAGCAGTACTTC.

The sample holds a few counts of this clonotype. The gene calls are TRBV7-3 and TRBJ2-1; 7 bases fit TRBD2. This CDR3 spans 13 amino acids. CDR1 and CDR2 from the germline V gene are SGHTA and FQGTGA. The ends lost 5 bases at V and 9 bases at J; junction bases unmatched: 7. The CDR3 sequence is CASSPVPGGEQFF. CDR3 sequence (DNA): TGTGCCAGCAGCCCAGTCCCGGGGGGTGAGCAGTTCTTC.

CDR3 sequence reads: CASSFGDRDNEQYF. The CDR3 coding sequence is TGCGCCAGCAGCTTTGGCGACAGGGACAACGAGCAGTACTTC. The chain has TRBV5-1 and TRBJ2-7; 7 nucleotides match TRBD1. CDR1 and CDR2 from the germline V gene are SGHRS and YFSETQ. V shed 2 bases and J 5 bases; nucleotides not matched to a gene: 7. This CDR3 has 14 residues.

The table lists this clonotype with many counts. The chain is built from TRBV20-1 and TRBJ2-2; 10 nucleotides align to TRBD1. The CDR3 sequence is 17 residues long. V was clipped by 0 bases and J by 3 bases; unmatched bases: 7. The germline gives CDR1 DFQATT, CDR2 SNEGSKA (reference sequence). The CDR3 DNA is TGCAGTGCTAGAGATTTGGGACAGGGGACCGACACCGGGGAGCTGTTTTTT. This encodes CSARDLGQGTDTGELFF.

This clonotype was seen a handful of times. The CDR3 is CASSLAANTQYF. CDR3 in DNA: TGTGCCAGCAGTTTAGCAGCAAATACGCAGTATTTT. V usage is TRBV12-3 or TRBV12-4 and J usage is TRBJ2-3; no firm D call. The V and J ends lost 0 bases and 7 bases respectively, with 5 bases between them. This CDR3 is 12 amino acids long.

The chain carries TRBV7-2 and TRBJ2-7, with 7 positions matching TRBD2. The CDR3 consists of 13 residues. The V segment lost 5 bases and the J segment 4 bases; nucleotides outside the gene matches: 5. From germline, CDR1 is SGHTA and CDR2 FQGNSA. The CDR3 sequence: CASSPVGGYEQYF. CDR3 bases: TGTGCCAGCAGCCCGGTGGGAGGGTACGAGCAGTACTTC.

This clonotype was found a few times. The chain has TRBV18 and TRBJ2-7; TRBD1 matches at 7 bases. This CDR3 spans 16 amino acids. Germline V gives CDR1 KGHSH, CDR2 LQKENI. V trimming: 3 bases; J trimming: 2 bases; junction bases outside the gene matches: 10. The CDR3 protein is CASSPLPPGQPYEQYF. CDR3 in DNA: TGTGCCAGCTCACCTTTGCCCCCGGGACAGCCCTACGAGCAGTACTTC.

The chain has TRBV20-1 and TRBJ2-7; 7 bases map to TRBD2. The germline gives CDR1 DFQATT, CDR2 SNEGSKA (reference sequence). The CDR3 spans 14 residues. J gave up 5 bases and V 6 bases, and 13 bases lay outside the gene matches. Here the CDR3 reads CSARLARNPHEQYF. As DNA, the CDR3 is TGCAGTGCCCGACTAGCCCGAAATCCCCACGAGCAGTACTTC.

The rearrangement links TRBV12-3 or TRBV12-4 to TRBJ2-6; D not certain. CDR3 length: 14 residues. With 7 bases removed from V and 1 base from J, the gap between germline ends came to 8 bases. The CDR3 DNA sequence: TGTGCCAGCACCATATCATCTGGGGCCAACGTCCTGACTTTC. This codes for CASTISSGANVLTF.

This clonotype appeared a few times. The V call is TRBV27, the J call TRBJ2-1; D may be TRBD1 or TRBD2 (5 bases each). CDR1 and CDR2 from the germline V gene are MNHEY and SMNVEV (reference sequence). Trimming removed 1 base at V and 1 base at J, with 14 bases between. This CDR3 comprises 17 residues. CDR3 sequence reads: CASSLLGVQRSYNEQFF. The DNA for the CDR3 is TGTGCCAGCAGTTTATTGGGGGTCCAACGGTCCTACAATGAGCAGTTCTTC.

The CDR3 is CASKMDSWMGNEQFF. CDR3 bases: TGTGCCAGCAAGATGGACTCCTGGATGGGGAATGAGCAGTTCTTC. The gene calls are TRBV6-2 or TRBV6-3 and TRBJ2-1; possible D gene TRBD2, 5 bases. The CDR3 has 15 amino acids. V gave up 7 bases and J gave up 7 bases, with 20 bases separating them. Germline V gene lookup returns CDR1 MNHEY and CDR2 SVGEGT.

This clonotype came up a few times. The CDR3 loop reads CASSLKGTGELFF. The CDR3 DNA reads TGTGCCAGCAGCTTGAAGGGCACCGGGGAGCTGTTTTTT. The chain employs TRBV7-8 and TRBJ2-2; no clear D gene. This CDR3 is built from 13 residues. Germline V gene sequence: CDR1 SGHVS, CDR2 FQNEAQ. Trimming took 3 bases from V and 4 from J, leaving 6 bases between them.

V gene TRBV29-1 combines with J gene TRBJ1-1, with TRBD1 as a possible D gene (5 bases). This CDR3 region has 14 residues. The germline V and J ends were trimmed by 3 bases and 8 bases, with 19 bases remaining between them. Per germline, CDR1 SQVTM and CDR2 ANQGSEA. The CDR3: CSVEVRDFRGEAFF. The CDR3 nucleotides are TGCAGCGTTGAGGTACGGGACTTCCGGGGAGAAGCTTTCTTT. Using reference TRBV29-1 and TRBJ1-1 for the parts outside the CDR3, the full variable domain is SAVISQKPSRDICQRGTSLTIQCQVDSQVTMMFWYRQQPGQSLTLIATANQGSEATYESGFVIDKFPISRPNLTFSTLTVSNMSPEDSSIYLCSVEVRDFRGEAFFGQGTRLTVV.